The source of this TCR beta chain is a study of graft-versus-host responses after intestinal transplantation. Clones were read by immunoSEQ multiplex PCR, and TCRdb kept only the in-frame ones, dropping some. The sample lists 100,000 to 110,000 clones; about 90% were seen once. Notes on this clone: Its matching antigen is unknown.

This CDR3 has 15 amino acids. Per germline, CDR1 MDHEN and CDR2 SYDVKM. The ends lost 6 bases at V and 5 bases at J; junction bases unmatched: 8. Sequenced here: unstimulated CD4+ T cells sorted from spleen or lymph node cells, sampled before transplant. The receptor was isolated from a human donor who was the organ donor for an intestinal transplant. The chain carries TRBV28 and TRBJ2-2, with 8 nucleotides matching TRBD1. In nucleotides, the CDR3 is TGTGCCAGCAGCCCAAGACAGGGGTGGACCGGGGAGCTGTTTTTT. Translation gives CASSPRQGWTGELFF.